A selection of T cell receptor beta chains follows, all from one sample in a study of blood T cells in healthy people across ages. TCRdb re-analysed the 5' RACE reads in MiXCR, keeping a single row per CDR3 protein. Among over 600,000 distinct CDR3 sequences listed, 46% were seen once. The specimen sequenced was blood. The receptors stem from an elderly man in good health. Both conserved end residues are part of each CDR3. The order of the fields is J gene, clone size, V gene, D gene, CDR3 length, CDR3 DNA, CDR3 protein. D genes are given only for firm matches. The size of a clone is reported for some rows only, either as once, few or many, or as a class for expanded clones.

j_gene: TRBJ2-2
abundance: .
v_gene: TRBV30
d_gene: .
len: 12
CDR3nt: TGTGCCTGGAGTGGGTCCACCGGGGAGCTGTTTTTT
CDR3aa: CAWSGSTGELFF

j_gene: TRBJ2-7
abundance: few
v_gene: TRBV3-1
d_gene: TRBD1
len: 14
CDR3nt: TGTGCCAGCAGCCGCGGGACAGGGGGGCACGAGCAGTACTTC
CDR3aa: CASSRGTGGHEQYF

j_gene: TRBJ1-1
abundance: .
v_gene: TRBV10-3
d_gene: .
len: 15
CDR3nt: TGTGCCATCAGTGATTTGGGCCTCGGGGACACTGAAGCTTTCTTT
CDR3aa: CAISDLGLGDTEAFF

j_gene: TRBJ2-6
abundance: .
v_gene: TRBV29-1
d_gene: .
len: 13
CDR3nt: TGCAGCGTGCAAATTTCTGGGGCCAACGTCCTGACTTTC
CDR3aa: CSVQISGANVLTF

j_gene: TRBJ2-1
abundance: .
v_gene: TRBV18
d_gene: .
len: 14
CDR3nt: TGTGCCAGCTCACCTCTCCAGGGGTACAATGAGCAGTTCTTC
CDR3aa: CASSPLQGYNEQFF

j_gene: TRBJ2-5
abundance: few
v_gene: TRBV7-3
d_gene: TRBD2
len: 16
CDR3nt: TGTGCCAGCAGCTTAAAGGCAGCGGGAGTCCCAGAGACCCAGTACTTC
CDR3aa: CASSLKAAGVPETQYF

j_gene: TRBJ2-5
abundance: .
v_gene: TRBV4-2
d_gene: .
len: 16
CDR3nt: TGTGCCAGCAGCCAAGTCCTGGGGGGTTTACAAGAGACCCAGTACTTC
CDR3aa: CASSQVLGGLQETQYF

j_gene: TRBJ2-1
abundance: many
v_gene: TRBV20-1
d_gene: TRBD2
len: 16
CDR3nt: TGCAGTGCTAGATTTCGGGCTAGCGGGAGGTCGGGAGAGCAGTTCTTC
CDR3aa: CSARFRASGRSGEQFF

j_gene: TRBJ2-2
abundance: few
v_gene: TRBV5-1
d_gene: TRBD1
len: 13
CDR3nt: TGCGCCAGCAGAACCGACAGGGCCGGGGAGCTGTTTTTT
CDR3aa: CASRTDRAGELFF

j_gene: TRBJ2-1
abundance: .
v_gene: TRBV20-1
d_gene: .
len: 12
CDR3nt: TGCAGTGCCGTCGTTAGAAACAATGAGCAGTTCTTC
CDR3aa: CSAVVRNNEQFF

j_gene: TRBJ2-2
abundance: .
v_gene: TRBV7-2
d_gene: .
len: 15
CDR3nt: TGTGCCAGCAGCTCTCAGGTGGGGGAGACCGGGGAGCTGTTTTTT
CDR3aa: CASSSQVGETGELFF

j_gene: TRBJ2-5
abundance: many
v_gene: TRBV7-2
d_gene: .
len: 15
CDR3nt: TGTGCCAGCAGCTTAATGGAGGCCCCCCAAGAGACCCAGTACTTC
CDR3aa: CASSLMEAPQETQYF

j_gene: TRBJ2-7
abundance: once
v_gene: TRBV7-3
d_gene: TRBD1
len: 13
CDR3nt: TGTGCCAGCAGCTCCCAGGGGGCCAGGGAGCAGTACTTC
CDR3aa: CASSSQGAREQYF

j_gene: TRBJ2-5
abundance: .
v_gene: TRBV29-1
d_gene: .
len: 15
CDR3nt: TGCAGCGCTGCCGCGAAACAGGAATCGCAAGAGACCCAGTACTTC
CDR3aa: CSAAAKQESQETQYF

j_gene: TRBJ2-7
abundance: few
v_gene: TRBV20-1
d_gene: TRBD2
len: 13
CDR3nt: TGCAGTGCTACTAGCGGGGGCGCCTACGAGCAGTACTTC
CDR3aa: CSATSGGAYEQYF

j_gene: TRBJ1-2
abundance: few
v_gene: TRBV7-2
d_gene: .
len: 13
CDR3nt: TGTGCCAGCAGCTTACTGAGGATCGATGGCTACACCTTC
CDR3aa: CASSLLRIDGYTF

j_gene: TRBJ2-3
abundance: many
v_gene: TRBV20-1
d_gene: TRBD1
len: 15
CDR3nt: TGCAGTGCCCTCCCCCCGCAGGGGGCCTCAGATACGCAGTATTTT
CDR3aa: CSALPPQGASDTQYF

j_gene: TRBJ2-7
abundance: few
v_gene: TRBV5-1
d_gene: TRBD2
len: 17
CDR3nt: TGCGCCAGCAGCTTAGCCCTTACTTCGCGGGAGCTTGGTGAGCAGTACTTC
CDR3aa: CASSLALTSRELGEQYF

j_gene: TRBJ2-6
abundance: many
v_gene: TRBV28
d_gene: .
len: 15
CDR3nt: TGTGCCAGCAGTAATCAGGGTTCTGGGGCCAACGTCCTGACTTTC
CDR3aa: CASSNQGSGANVLTF

j_gene: TRBJ2-6
abundance: .
v_gene: TRBV7-3
d_gene: TRBD1
len: 18
CDR3nt: TGTGCCAGCAGATACTCCGGGACAGGGTATTCTGGGGCCAACGTCCTGACTTTC
CDR3aa: CASRYSGTGYSGANVLTF

j_gene: TRBJ1-4
abundance: .
v_gene: TRBV12-3/TRBV12-4
d_gene: .
len: 15
CDR3nt: TGTGCCAGCAGTCCCCTGGACGGGCAAAGGGAAAAACTGTTTTTT
CDR3aa: CASSPLDGQREKLFF

j_gene: TRBJ2-1
abundance: few
v_gene: TRBV5-6
d_gene: TRBD1
len: 16
CDR3nt: TGTGCCAGCAGCGCGGGGACAGGGAAGCCTCACAATGAGCAGTTCTTC
CDR3aa: CASSAGTGKPHNEQFF

j_gene: TRBJ1-5
abundance: .
v_gene: TRBV5-5
d_gene: TRBD1
len: 16
CDR3nt: TGTGCCAGCAGCTCATCTCAGGGGGTCAGCAATCAGCCCCAGCATTTT
CDR3aa: CASSSSQGVSNQPQHF

j_gene: TRBJ2-7
abundance: .
v_gene: TRBV20-1
d_gene: .
len: 14
CDR3nt: TGCAGTGCTTTGGGTGGGGGGAATTCCTACGAGCAGTACTTC
CDR3aa: CSALGGGNSYEQYF

j_gene: TRBJ2-2
abundance: .
v_gene: TRBV28
d_gene: .
len: 14
CDR3nt: TGTGCCAGCAGTTTACAGCGGGCGGGCGGGGAGCTGTTTTTT
CDR3aa: CASSLQRAGGELFF

j_gene: TRBJ2-6
abundance: few
v_gene: TRBV13
d_gene: TRBD1
len: 18
CDR3nt: TGTGCCAGCAGCTTAGGGACAGGGGACCTCTCTGGGGCCAACGTCCTGACTTTC
CDR3aa: CASSLGTGDLSGANVLTF

j_gene: TRBJ2-7
abundance: .
v_gene: TRBV28
d_gene: TRBD1
len: 15
CDR3nt: TGTGCCAGCAGTAAAACCCGGACAGGATCTCACGAGCAGTACTTC
CDR3aa: CASSKTRTGSHEQYF

j_gene: TRBJ2-7
abundance: .
v_gene: TRBV29-1
d_gene: .
len: 12
CDR3nt: TGCAGCGTTGAAGGACCGAACTACGAGCAGTACTTC
CDR3aa: CSVEGPNYEQYF

j_gene: TRBJ2-1
abundance: .
v_gene: TRBV20-1
d_gene: TRBD2
len: 16
CDR3nt: TGCAGTGCTCTGTACTATAGCGGGGGACTGTACAATGAGCAGTTCTTC
CDR3aa: CSALYYSGGLYNEQFF

j_gene: TRBJ2-1
abundance: few
v_gene: TRBV6-2/TRBV6-3
d_gene: TRBD2
len: 14
CDR3nt: TGTGCCAGCAACGCCGGGACTAGCCATAATGAGCAGTTCTTC
CDR3aa: CASNAGTSHNEQFF

j_gene: TRBJ2-1
abundance: few
v_gene: TRBV6-5
d_gene: .
len: 19
CDR3nt: TGTGCCAGCAGTTACGGGGCCACCTCCTGGGGTGGGTCCTACAATGAGCAGTTCTTC
CDR3aa: CASSYGATSWGGSYNEQFF

j_gene: TRBJ2-7
abundance: few
v_gene: TRBV12-3/TRBV12-4
d_gene: TRBD1
len: 13
CDR3nt: TGTGCCAGCACCTGGGACAGGGACTACGAGCAGTACTTC
CDR3aa: CASTWDRDYEQYF

j_gene: TRBJ2-7
abundance: .
v_gene: TRBV7-2
d_gene: .
len: 15
CDR3nt: TGTGCCAGCAGCTTAACTGACGGAAGCTCCTACGAGCAGTACTTC
CDR3aa: CASSLTDGSSYEQYF

j_gene: TRBJ2-1
abundance: few
v_gene: TRBV6-2/TRBV6-3
d_gene: .
len: 14
CDR3nt: TGTGCCAGCAGTAAGACTAGCTCCTACAATGAGCAGTTCTTC
CDR3aa: CASSKTSSYNEQFF

j_gene: TRBJ2-1
abundance: .
v_gene: TRBV20-1
d_gene: TRBD2
len: 15
CDR3nt: TGCAGTGCTCACCTGGGGGGGAGGGGATACAATGAGCAGTTCTTC
CDR3aa: CSAHLGGRGYNEQFF

j_gene: TRBJ1-4
abundance: few
v_gene: TRBV7-2
d_gene: TRBD1
len: 15
CDR3nt: TGTGCCAGCAGCTCCGGGACAGGGCTTAATGAAAAACTGTTTTTT
CDR3aa: CASSSGTGLNEKLFF

j_gene: TRBJ2-5
abundance: .
v_gene: TRBV2
d_gene: .
len: 13
CDR3nt: TGTGCCAGCAGTGAAGCCGAGGAGAAGACCCAGTACTTC
CDR3aa: CASSEAEEKTQYF

j_gene: TRBJ1-5
abundance: .
v_gene: TRBV20-1
d_gene: .
len: 16
CDR3nt: TGCAGTGCTAGATCGGGGACCGGTTTAGGGAATCAGCCCCAGCATTTT
CDR3aa: CSARSGTGLGNQPQHF

j_gene: TRBJ2-7
abundance: .
v_gene: TRBV7-9
d_gene: .
len: 16
CDR3nt: TGTGCCAGCAGCTTTCGTTCCGAAAACCCCTACAATGAGCAGTACTTC
CDR3aa: CASSFRSENPYNEQYF

j_gene: TRBJ2-7
abundance: .
v_gene: TRBV25-1
d_gene: .
len: 17
CDR3nt: TGTGCCAGCAGTGAACGGGACAACAGACCGAGCTCCTACGAGCAGTACTTC
CDR3aa: CASSERDNRPSSYEQYF

j_gene: TRBJ2-5
abundance: .
v_gene: TRBV12-3/TRBV12-4
d_gene: .
len: 13
CDR3nt: TGTGCCAGCAGTTGCAGATCGCAAGAGACCCAGTACTTC
CDR3aa: CASSCRSQETQYF

j_gene: TRBJ1-6
abundance: .
v_gene: TRBV5-1
d_gene: .
len: 13
CDR3nt: TGCGCCAGCAGCCCCGGGACTTTCTCACCCCTCCACTTT
CDR3aa: CASSPGTFSPLHF

j_gene: TRBJ1-4
abundance: once
v_gene: TRBV4-1
d_gene: .
len: 15
CDR3nt: TGCGCCAGCAGCCAAGTAGCCAGGAGAGGTGAAAAACTGTTTTTT
CDR3aa: CASSQVARRGEKLFF

j_gene: TRBJ2-5
abundance: .
v_gene: TRBV5-1
d_gene: .
len: 14
CDR3nt: TGCGCCAGCAGCCAACAAACCGCGGAAGAGACCCAGTACTTC
CDR3aa: CASSQQTAEETQYF